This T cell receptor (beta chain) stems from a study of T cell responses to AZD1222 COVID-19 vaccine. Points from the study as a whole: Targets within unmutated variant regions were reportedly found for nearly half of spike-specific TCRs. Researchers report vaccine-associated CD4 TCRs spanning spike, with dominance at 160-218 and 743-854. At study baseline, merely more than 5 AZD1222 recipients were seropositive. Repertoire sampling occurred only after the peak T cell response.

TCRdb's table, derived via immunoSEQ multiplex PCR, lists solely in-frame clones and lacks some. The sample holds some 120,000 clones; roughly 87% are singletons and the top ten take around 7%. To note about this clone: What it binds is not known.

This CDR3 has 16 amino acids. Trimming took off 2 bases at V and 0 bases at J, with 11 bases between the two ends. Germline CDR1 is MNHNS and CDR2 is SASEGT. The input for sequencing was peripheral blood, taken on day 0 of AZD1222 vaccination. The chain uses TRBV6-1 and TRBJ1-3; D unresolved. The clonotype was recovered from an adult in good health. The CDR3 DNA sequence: TGTGCCAGCAGTGAATCGACTGTATTCTCTGGAAACACCATATATTTT. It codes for CASSESTVFSGNTIYF.